The subject of this entry is one TCR beta chain. The data are from a study of blood T cell repertoires in COVID-19. In the study overall: The origin of the acute and convalescent COVID-19 samples was the United States, Italy and Spain. The cDNA or gDNA used as material had been derived from T cells, B-cell-depleted T cells, or PBMCs.

Trimming took 4 bases from V and 3 from J; bases not matched to a gene: 6. The V gene's germline CDR1 is SGHAT and CDR2 FQDESV (reference sequence). The CDR3 runs to 14 residues. As originally analysed: Reference gene primer amplification in the assay estimated nucleated cell counts. The repertoire was sequenced with immunoSEQ multiplex PCR; TCRdb's copy has only in-frame clones and lacks some. V and J calls plus clone size are reproduced from that table; the DNA served to infer D and trimming. Of 20,000 to 25,000 clones in the sample, approximately 91% were seen once. This chain links TRBV11-1 with TRBJ2-7; 7 bases agree with TRBD2. The sequence was collected from a woman in her seventies with active COVID-19. The specimen was peripheral blood. The CDR3 is CASSSGTTYYEQYF. CDR3 in DNA: TGTGCCAGCAGCTCCGGGACTACATACTACGAGCAGTACTTC.